This is a list of T cell receptor beta chains from one sample in a study of blood T cell repertoires in COVID-19. The repertoire was sequenced with immunoSEQ multiplex PCR; TCRdb's copy has only in-frame clones and lacks some. The table lists 250,000 to 350,000 clones, 75% to 90% of them singletons. Material: peripheral blood. The receptors derive from a woman aged 45-59 years who had recovered from COVID-19. The CDR3 runs from the conserved cysteine through the conserved F or W. Fields, in order: D gene, V gene, J gene, CDR3 protein. The D gene is left open where the match is weak.

>TRBD1|TRBV5-4|TRBJ2-1
CVLGQGYNEQFF
>TRBD1|TRBV7-6|TRBJ2-3
CASSLRDRPLRDTQYF
>TRBD2|TRBV5-4|TRBJ2-7
CASSPGTSGRYEQYF
>TRBD2|TRBV3-1/TRBV3-2|TRBJ2-2
CASSQKREGQNTGELFF
>NA|TRBV4-1|TRBJ2-5
CASSQDSGRGAETQYF
>TRBD1|TRBV28|TRBJ1-1
CASSLLPGTGNTEAFF
>NA|TRBV9|TRBJ2-2
CASSVENWAPGELFF
>TRBD1|TRBV28|TRBJ2-3
CASSLLNLRDRRTDTQYF
>NA|TRBV10-3|TRBJ1-1
CAARGGAWTEAFF
>NA|TRBV11-3|TRBJ1-4
CASSLDHRFTTNEKLFF
>TRBD1|TRBV11-1|TRBJ2-1
CASSFGQGANNEQFF
>NA|TRBV6-5|TRBJ1-5
CASSSAGNVQPQHF
>TRBD1|TRBV10-3|TRBJ1-1
CAIREGTVEAFF
>NA|TRBV18|TRBJ1-3
CASSYGGVAGNTIYF
>NA|TRBV27|TRBJ1-1
CASSRQVRGTEAFF
>TRBD1|TRBV29-1|TRBJ2-5
CSALRDRGGEAQYF
>TRBD2|TRBV9|TRBJ2-5
CASSDGGSGGETQYF
>NA|TRBV5-1|TRBJ1-3
CASSLEVGNTIYF
>TRBD1|TRBV7-2|TRBJ1-2
CASSWTGGYTF
>TRBD1|TRBV19|TRBJ1-2
CASYTRQGLSGYTF
>NA|TRBV11-2|TRBJ1-2
CASSFGPYGYTF
>TRBD1|TRBV25-1|TRBJ1-2
CASRTDRGWGYTF
>NA|TRBV2|TRBJ1-6
CASRGQTNSSPLHF
>NA|TRBV2|TRBJ2-7
CASSEAGFSSYEQYF
>NA|TRBV5-1|TRBJ2-3
CASSLGNSGGDTQYF
>NA|TRBV5-4|TRBJ2-7
CASSQQDYEQYF
>NA|TRBV6-4|TRBJ2-3
CASSLGSPPDTQYF
>TRBD1|TRBV6-2/TRBV6-3|TRBJ1-2
CASSYEYGTVPSYYGYTF
>TRBD1|TRBV5-1|TRBJ1-2
CASSLEGTANYGYTF
>NA|TRBV9|TRBJ2-2
CASSVEGTSTGELFF
>NA|TRBV27|TRBJ1-2
CASRGFWGHTKDGYTF
>NA|TRBV27|TRBJ1-4
CASSSVATNEKLFF
>NA|TRBV5-1|TRBJ1-1
CASSLELSGVTEAFF
>TRBD2|TRBV9|TRBJ2-5
CASSGASGGAQETQYF
>NA|TRBV7-2|TRBJ2-1
CASSLDRGLYNEQFF
>NA|TRBV9|TRBJ1-1
CASSRGTEAFF
>TRBD1|TRBV28|TRBJ1-1
CASSNPRDRGTEAFF
>NA|TRBV30|TRBJ2-6
CASDSSGANVLTF
>TRBD2|TRBV27|TRBJ2-7
CASSLAGAYEQYF
>NA|TRBV2|TRBJ2-2
CASRATLSGELFF
>NA|TRBV29-1|TRBJ2-3
CSVLLGGLTDTQYF
>TRBD1|TRBV5-1|TRBJ2-7
CASSRQGSSYEQYF